This T cell receptor (beta chain) was retrieved from a study of cytomegalovirus exposure and HLA in healthy donors. Whole-study results and caveats: Most TCR sequences were rare, but some public TCRs occurred in many donors. Segments of the TCR beta V type were, in most cases, productive about 90% or about 30% of the time in an earlier analysis.

The CDR3 has 13 residues. J gave up 4 bases and V 9 bases, and 8 bases lay outside the gene matches. CDR1 MNHNS and CDR2 SASEGT come from the germline V gene. 60 Vbeta and 13 Jbeta primers were used in PCR. Sequencing used immunoSEQ multiplex PCR; TCRdb keeps in-frame clones, though not all of them. The sample has around 90,000 clones, approximately 86% seen once. Comment on this clone: The antigen is not known.

The chain carries TRBV6-1 and TRBJ2-7, with 8 nucleotides matching TRBD1. The clonotype comes from a man aged 25 to 40 in good health and CMV-seropositive. The sample taken for sequencing was PBMCs. This CDR3 is CASRDRGGYEQYF. The CDR3 nucleotides are TGTGCCAGTAGAGACAGGGGAGGTTACGAGCAGTACTTC.